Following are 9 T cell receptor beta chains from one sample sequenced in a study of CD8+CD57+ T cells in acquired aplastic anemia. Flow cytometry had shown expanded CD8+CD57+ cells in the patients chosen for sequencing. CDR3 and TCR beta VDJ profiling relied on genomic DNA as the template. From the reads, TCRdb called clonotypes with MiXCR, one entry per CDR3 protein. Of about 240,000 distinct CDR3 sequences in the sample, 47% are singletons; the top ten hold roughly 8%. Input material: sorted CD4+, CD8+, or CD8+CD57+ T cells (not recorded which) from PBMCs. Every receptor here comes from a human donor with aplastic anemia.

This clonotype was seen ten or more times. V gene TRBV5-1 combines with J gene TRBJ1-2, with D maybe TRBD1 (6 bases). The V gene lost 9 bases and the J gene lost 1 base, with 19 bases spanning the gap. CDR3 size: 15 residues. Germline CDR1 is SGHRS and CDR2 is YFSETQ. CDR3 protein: CATKPTGQHNYGYTF. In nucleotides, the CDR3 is TGCGCCACCAAGCCGACAGGACAGCATAACTATGGCTACACCTTC.

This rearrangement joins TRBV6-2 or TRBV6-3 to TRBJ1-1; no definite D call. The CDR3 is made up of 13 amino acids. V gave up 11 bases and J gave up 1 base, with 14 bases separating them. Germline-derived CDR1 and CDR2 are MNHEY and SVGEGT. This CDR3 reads CAGKVGENTEAFF. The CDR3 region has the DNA TGTGCCGGCAAAGTTGGGGAGAACACTGAAGCTTTCTTT.

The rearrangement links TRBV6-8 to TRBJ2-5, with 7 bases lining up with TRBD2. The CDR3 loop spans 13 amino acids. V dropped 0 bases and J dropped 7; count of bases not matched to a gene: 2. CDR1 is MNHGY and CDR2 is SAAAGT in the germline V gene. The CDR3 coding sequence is TGTGCCAGCAGTTACTCTGGGGGGGGGACCCAGTACTTC. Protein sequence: CASSYSGGGTQYF.

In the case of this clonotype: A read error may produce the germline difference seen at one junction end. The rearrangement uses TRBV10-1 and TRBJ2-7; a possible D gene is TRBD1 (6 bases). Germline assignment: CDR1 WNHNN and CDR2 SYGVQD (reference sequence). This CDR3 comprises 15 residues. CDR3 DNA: TGTGCCAGCGCTGATCCCGGACAGTCACCCTACGAGCAGTACTTC. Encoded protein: CASADPGQSPYEQYF.

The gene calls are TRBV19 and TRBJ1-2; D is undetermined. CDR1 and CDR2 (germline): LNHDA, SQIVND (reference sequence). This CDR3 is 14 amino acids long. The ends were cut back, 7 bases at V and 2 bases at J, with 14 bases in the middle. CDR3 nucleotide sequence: TGTGCCAGTAACCGCCGACATCGAAACTATGGCTACACCTTC. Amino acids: CASNRRHRNYGYTF.

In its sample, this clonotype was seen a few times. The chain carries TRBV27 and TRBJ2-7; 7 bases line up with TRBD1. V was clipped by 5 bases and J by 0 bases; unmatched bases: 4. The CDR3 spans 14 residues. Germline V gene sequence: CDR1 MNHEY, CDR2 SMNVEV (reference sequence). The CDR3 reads CASSIDRASYEQYF. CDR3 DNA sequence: TGTGCCAGCAGTATAGACAGGGCCTCCTACGAGCAGTACTTC.

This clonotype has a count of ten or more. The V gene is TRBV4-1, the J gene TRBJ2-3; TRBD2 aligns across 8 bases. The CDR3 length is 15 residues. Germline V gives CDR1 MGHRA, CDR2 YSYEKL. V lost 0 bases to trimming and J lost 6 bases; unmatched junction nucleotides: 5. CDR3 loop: CASSQEAGVSDTQYF. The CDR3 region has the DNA TGCGCCAGCAGCCAAGAAGCGGGGGTTTCGGATACGCAGTATTTT.

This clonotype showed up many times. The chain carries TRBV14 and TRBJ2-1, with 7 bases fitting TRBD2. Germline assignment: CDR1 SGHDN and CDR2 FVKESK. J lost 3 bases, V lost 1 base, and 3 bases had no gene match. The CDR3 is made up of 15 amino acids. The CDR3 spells CASSQVGGSYNEQFF. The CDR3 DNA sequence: TGTGCCAGCAGCCAAGTCGGCGGGAGCTACAATGAGCAGTTCTTC.

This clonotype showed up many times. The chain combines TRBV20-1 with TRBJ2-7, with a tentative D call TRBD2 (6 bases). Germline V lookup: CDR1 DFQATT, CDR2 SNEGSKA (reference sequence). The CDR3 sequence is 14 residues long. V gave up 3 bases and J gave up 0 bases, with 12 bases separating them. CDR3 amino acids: CSARLAEGSYEQYF. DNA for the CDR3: TGCAGTGCTAGGTTAGCGGAAGGCTCCTACGAGCAGTACTTC.